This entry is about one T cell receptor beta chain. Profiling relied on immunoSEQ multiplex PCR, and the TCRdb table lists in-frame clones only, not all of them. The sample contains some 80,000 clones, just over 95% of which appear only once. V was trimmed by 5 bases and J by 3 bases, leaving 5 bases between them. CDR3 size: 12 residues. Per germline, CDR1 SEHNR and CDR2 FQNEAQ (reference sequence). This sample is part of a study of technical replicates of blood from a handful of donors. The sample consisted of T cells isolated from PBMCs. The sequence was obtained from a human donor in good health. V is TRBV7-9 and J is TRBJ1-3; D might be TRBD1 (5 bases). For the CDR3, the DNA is TGTGCCAGCAGCCAGGGTGGAAACACCATATATTTT. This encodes CASSQGGNTIYF. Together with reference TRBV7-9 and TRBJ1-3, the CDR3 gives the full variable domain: DTGVSQNPRHKITKRGQNVTFRCDPISEHNRLYWYRQTLGQGPEFLTYFQNEAQLEKSRLLSDRFSAERPKGSFSTLEIQRTEQGDSAMYLCASSQGGNTIYFGEGSWLTVV.